This T cell receptor (beta chain) was captured by sequencing in a study of T cells after posttransplantation cyclophosphamide. Sequencing was performed with immunoSEQ multiplex PCR; in TCRdb, only in-frame clones are kept and a portion is missing. The profile covers some 50,000 clones, none occurring a single time. This clone was found a few times. With 0 bases removed from V and 6 bases from J, the gap between germline ends came to 11 bases. This CDR3 has 14 amino acids. In germline, CDR1 is MGHDK, CDR2 SYGVNS. The V gene is TRBV25-1, the J gene TRBJ1-2; D perhaps matches TRBD1 (6 bases). Material for sequencing was PBMCs. The TCR was taken from a man in his forties or fifties in good health, CMV-negative, and a related stem cell transplant donor. The CDR3 coding sequence is TGTGCCAGCAGTGAATATGGGGGGGCCGATGGCTACACCTTC. This encodes CASSEYGGADGYTF.